This T cell receptor beta chain was identified in a study of blood T cell repertoires in COVID-19. Overall study context: Italy, Spain and the United States were the sources of the convalescent and acute COVID-19 samples. Sample material is recorded as cDNA or gDNA derived from T cells, B-cell-depleted T cells, or PBMCs.

The CDR3 extends over 16 amino acids. V lost 0 bases to trimming and J lost 4 bases; unmatched junction nucleotides: 5. CDR1 and CDR2 from the germline V gene are MNHEY and SVGEGT. In the source study's methods: Reference gene primers were amplified, and this amplification served to estimate nucleated cell counts. Profiling relied on immunoSEQ multiplex PCR, and the TCRdb table lists in-frame clones only, not all of them. D and trimming come from the DNA, and the V and J calls and clone size come from that table. The sample holds some 70,000 clones, around 80% seen once. Source material: peripheral blood. This TCR was sampled from a woman aged 50 to 60 with acute or convalescent COVID-19. This chain joins TRBV6-2 or TRBV6-3 and TRBJ2-3; 9 nucleotides agree with TRBD2. CDR3 nucleotide sequence: TGTGCCAGCAGTTACTCCGGGACTAGCAACTCAGATACGCAGTATTTT. This codes for CASSYSGTSNSDTQYF.